This paragraph covers one T cell receptor beta chain sequence. The CDR3 totals 18 residues. This specimen belongs to a study of shared T cell receptors in the human thymus. The method was immunoSEQ multiplex PCR; TCRdb's version includes in-frame clones alone and lacks a portion of them. The sample records over 450,000 clones, about 84% being singletons. These records were also assigned to another study, of human thymus T cells. As reported in that work: Thymus tissue for the work was resected from patients undergoing corrective heart surgery.

Sequences were obtained from thymocytes. This sequence joins TRBV21-1 and TRBJ1-4; the D call of TRBD1 is as the table states it, not checked on the DNA. TRBV21-1 is deemed a pseudogene. This TCR was sampled from a boy under three years old with a congenital heart defect. In DNA form, the CDR3 reads TGTGCCAGTTGTTCCGGGACAGGGGGGGTAAGCACTAATGAAAAACTGTTTTTT. It yields the protein CASCSGTGGVSTNEKLFF.